The next 9 T cell receptor beta chains were all read from a single sample in a study of blood T cells in healthy people across ages. Together with a sample-barcoded 5' primer, a J-beta primer mix was included in a second PCR lasting about 7 to 11 cycles. A single record per CDR3 protein comes from TCRdb applying MiXCR to the 5' RACE reads. The table lists 950,000 to 1,200,000 distinct CDR3 sequences, around two fifths of them singletons. Sequencing was done on a sample of blood. Every receptor here comes from a man aged 18 to 29 in good health.

V and J are TRBV10-3 and TRBJ1-2; 7 nucleotides match TRBD1. With V trimmed by 7 bases and J by 8 bases, 16 bases remained unmatched. This CDR3 is built from 15 residues. Germline V lookup: CDR1 ENHRY, CDR2 SYGVKD. CDR3 DNA sequence: TGTGCCATCAAGTCTGCCGGCAGGGGGTTGGAAGGCTACACCTTC. Amino acids: CAIKSAGRGLEGYTF.

This clonotype has more than one count but fewer than ten. The chain employs TRBV20-1 and TRBJ2-5; D is perhaps TRBD1 or TRBD2 (5 bases each). The V gene's germline CDR1 is DFQATT and CDR2 SNEGSKA (reference sequence). V dropped 2 bases and J dropped 5 bases, with 12 bases sitting between them. The CDR3 consists of 13 residues. CDR3 sequence reads: CSARWDGVETQYF. The CDR3 DNA follows: TGCAGTGCTAGATGGGACGGGGTCGAGACCCAGTACTTC.

This clonotype was counted ten times or more. V gene TRBV27 combines with J gene TRBJ1-1, with D unresolved. The germline V and J ends were trimmed by 5 bases and 5 bases, with 15 bases remaining between them. Germline V lookup: CDR1 MNHEY, CDR2 SMNVEV (reference sequence). The CDR3 runs 14 residues. The CDR3, as DNA: TGTGCCAGCAGTCCAACCACGGGCGGGACTGAAGCTTTCTTT. Amino acid sequence: CASSPTTGGTEAFF.

CDR3 coding DNA: TGTGCCAGCAGCCACCGGGAGCCCACCGGGGAGCTGTTTTTT. Translated: CASSHREPTGELFF. The chain links TRBV7-9 to TRBJ2-2; D is possibly TRBD2 (6 bases). Trimming pared 5 bases from V and 4 bases from J, leaving 11 bases between. This CDR3 region has 14 residues. Germline loops: CDR1 SEHNR, CDR2 FQNEAQ (reference sequence).

The CDR3 bases are TGTGCCAGCAGCTTAGCGGGGGGGGACCAAGAGACCCAGTACTTC. It codes for CASSLAGGDQETQYF. The V gene is TRBV7-2, the J gene TRBJ2-5; 7 bases are a match to TRBD2. CDR1 and CDR2 from the germline V gene are SGHTA and FQGNSA. This CDR3 has 15 amino acids. After removal of 0 bases from V and 0 bases from J, the junction contained 1 base not matched to a gene.

The chain is built from TRBV25-1 and TRBJ1-6; D not certain. There are 13 residues in the CDR3. Between the trimmed V and J ends, which lost 3 bases and 7 bases, there was a span of 7 bases. CDR1 and CDR2 (germline): MGHDK, SYGVNS. The CDR3: CASSEGGNSPLHF. Here the CDR3 DNA reads TGTGCCAGCAGTGAGGGCGGGAATTCACCCCTCCACTTT.

The chain employs TRBV29-1 and TRBJ1-2, with D maybe TRBD1 (5 bases). The CDR3 has 14 residues. Germline CDR1 and CDR2: SQVTM and ANQGSEA. The ends were cut back, 4 bases at V and 2 bases at J, with 14 bases in the middle. CDR3 region: CSVVALTANYGYTF. The CDR3 DNA follows: TGCAGCGTTGTAGCCCTGACAGCGAACTATGGCTACACCTTC.

This clonotype appeared a few times. The chain combines TRBV12-3 or TRBV12-4 with TRBJ1-4; possibly TRBD1 for D (5 bases). The CDR3 is 17 residues long. The ends were cut back, 1 base at V and 0 bases at J, with 12 bases in the middle. CDR3 loop: CASSLGTTGTTNEKLFF. The CDR3 nucleotides read TGTGCCAGCAGTTTAGGGACAACAGGAACAACTAATGAAAAACTGTTTTTT.

This clonotype was seen more than once but under ten times. The rearrangement links TRBV20-1 to TRBJ1-4; no clear D gene. The V and J ends lost 0 bases and 2 bases respectively, with 7 bases between them. The length of the CDR3 is 14 residues. The germline V gene has CDR1 DFQATT and CDR2 SNEGSKA (reference sequence). CDR3 nucleotides: TGCAGTGCTAGAGATAGGACTACTAATGAAAAACTGTTTTTT. Amino acid sequence: CSARDRTTNEKLFF.